These 17 T cell receptor beta chains were sequenced from one sample in a study of vaccination effects on CD4 cells after COVID-19. Libraries were prepared by immunoSEQ multiplex PCR; TCRdb keeps only in-frame clonotypes and omits some of them. Found here are 30,000 to 40,000 clones, about two thirds of them singletons; the top ten hold approximately 33%. Before sequencing took place, the ViraFEST assay used viral peptide pools to expand antigen-specific CD4+ T cells. An approximately 10-day culture period preceded the isolation of CD4+ T cells. This individual tested PCR-positive for SARS-CoV-2 infection between March and December 2020. What these receptors recognize is not known. The sequencing here drew on CD4+ T cells from PBMCs cultured with a peptide pool, taken before COVID-19 vaccination. These receptor sequences come from a human donor who had a prior SARS-CoV-2 infection.

The CDR3 sequence: CASSLIMNTEAFF. As DNA, the CDR3 is TGTGCCAGCAGCTTAATCATGAACACTGAAGCTTTCTTT. J is TRBJ1-1 and V is TRBV11-2; D remains unclear. Germline CDR1 SGHAT, CDR2 FQNNGV. Trimming cost V 2 bases and J 0 bases, with 4 bases left between them. The CDR3 is made up of 13 amino acids. Full variable domain (rest looked up from reference TRBV11-2 and TRBJ1-1): EAGVAQSPRYKIIEKRQSVAFWCNPISGHATLYWYQQILGQGPKLLIQFQNNGVVDDSQLPKDRFSAERLKGVDSTLKIQPAKLEDSAVYLCASSLIMNTEAFFGQGTRLTVV.

This chain connects TRBV5-1 to TRBJ1-1; TRBD1 aligns across 10 bases. CDR1 is SGHRS, CDR2 YFSETQ, per germline. V gave up 4 bases and J gave up 7 bases; unmatched junction bases: 7. The CDR3 contains 14 residues. The CDR3 sequence: CASSTGQGENEAFF. The CDR3 DNA reads as TGCGCCAGCAGCACCGGACAGGGGGAAAATGAAGCTTTCTTT.

V is TRBV4-2 and J is TRBJ2-3, with D perhaps matching TRBD2 (6 bases). With 2 bases removed from V and 4 bases from J, the gap between germline ends came to 19 bases. Germline CDR1 and CDR2: LGHNA and YNFKEQ. There are 17 residues in the CDR3. DNA for the CDR3: TGTGCCAGCAGCCAATATACCGGCTTGACTAGTTCAGATACGCAGTATTTT. Translation: CASSQYTGLTSSDTQYF.

This clone was counted a single time. This chain joins TRBV6-5 and TRBJ2-1, with D unclear. This CDR3 spans 14 amino acids. Germline CDR1 MNHEY, CDR2 SVGAGI. Trimming removed 0 bases at V and 7 bases at J, with 10 bases between. The CDR3 region has the DNA TGTGCCAGCAGTTACTCGGCTCAAATGAATGAGCAGTTCTTC. Amino acid sequence: CASSYSAQMNEQFF.

The chain couples TRBV18 to TRBJ1-2; the D is unclear. Germline V lookup: CDR1 KGHSH, CDR2 LQKENI. The CDR3 totals 14 residues. The germline V and J ends were trimmed by 4 bases and 5 bases, with 14 bases remaining between them. The CDR3 spells CASSLRQAGYGYTF. The DNA for the CDR3 is TGTGCCAGCTCACTTCGACAAGCGGGATATGGCTACACCTTC.

A few counts support this clone. This rearrangement joins TRBV2 to TRBJ2-1, with TRBD1 as a possible D gene (6 bases). Trimming left V 2 bases short and J 14 bases short, with 22 bases between. Germline CDR1 SNHLY, CDR2 FYNNEI. The CDR3 has 15 residues. CDR3: CASSEWTWVGGSEFF. For the CDR3, the DNA is TGTGCCAGCAGTGAATGGACATGGGTAGGGGGATCGGAGTTCTTC.

The chain is built from TRBV15 and TRBJ2-3, with D possibly being TRBD2 (7 bases). The CDR3 consists of 15 residues. Trimming cost V 3 bases and J 2 bases, with 12 bases left between them. Germline loops: CDR1 LNHNV, CDR2 YYDKDF (reference sequence). CDR3: CATSRGGGLTDTQYF. The CDR3 nucleotides read TGTGCCACCAGCAGGGGCGGGGGCCTCACAGATACGCAGTATTTT.

Only one count was recorded for this clone. The rearrangement joins TRBV5-1 to TRBJ2-3; no reliable D call. Trimming stripped 2 bases from V and 1 base from J, with 11 bases between. The CDR3 runs to 15 residues. Germline-derived CDR1 and CDR2 are SGHRS and YFSETQ. CDR3 coding DNA: TGCGCCAGCAGCTTATACGGACGAGGCACAGATACGCAGTATTTT. Its protein is CASSLYGRGTDTQYF.

The rearrangement links TRBV6-1 to TRBJ2-7; either TRBD1 or TRBD2 may supply D (5 bases each). V dropped 2 bases and J dropped 1 base, with 18 bases sitting between them. CDR1 and CDR2 from the germline V gene are MNHNS and SASEGT. This CDR3 spans 17 amino acids. CDR3 sequence reads: CASSELVLSGGSYEQYF. The CDR3 DNA reads as TGTGCCAGCAGTGAATTAGTTCTTTCTGGGGGATCCTACGAGCAGTACTTC.

The CDR3 reads CSVELGQLYF. The CDR3 DNA reads as TGCAGCGTTGAATTGGGACAGTTGTACTTC. The chain is built from TRBV29-1 and TRBJ2-7; 7 nucleotides line up with TRBD1. The CDR3 is 10 residues long. The trim removed 2 bases at V and 12 bases at J, leaving 4 bases unmatched. CDR1 and CDR2 from the germline V gene are SQVTM and ANQGSEA.

The chain employs TRBV18 and TRBJ2-1; a weak D match, TRBD2 (7 bases). Trimming cost V 2 bases and J 5 bases, with 22 bases left between them. CDR3 length: 18 residues. Germline V lookup: CDR1 KGHSH, CDR2 LQKENI. The CDR3 protein is CASSPGTGGRDKDNEQFF. CDR3 in DNA: TGTGCCAGCTCACCAGGAACCGGGGGGCGGGATAAGGACAATGAGCAGTTCTTC.

This clone appeared a few times. The rearrangement links TRBV7-2 to TRBJ2-6, with D possibly matching TRBD1 (5 bases). The CDR3 is 17 amino acids. Trimming pared 0 bases from V and 2 bases from J, leaving 11 bases between. Germline V gene lookup returns CDR1 SGHTA and CDR2 FQGNSA. CDR3 nucleotides: TGTGCCAGCAGCTTAGCAGGGGCTGCACCTGGGGCCAACGTCCTGACTTTC. Translated, it gives CASSLAGAAPGANVLTF.

Only a few counts were recorded for this clone. The rearrangement links TRBV7-9 to TRBJ1-6, with unresolved D. Germline V CDR1 and CDR2: SEHNR, FQNEAQ (reference sequence). The CDR3 runs to 14 residues. V shed 5 bases and J shed 7 bases, with 12 bases lying between them. The CDR3 reads CASSRTEVNSPLHF. Written as DNA, the CDR3 is TGTGCCAGCAGCCGTACAGAGGTAAATTCACCCCTCCACTTT.

The table lists this clone with a few counts. The rearrangement joins TRBV5-1 to TRBJ1-2; D not resolved. Germline V gene sequence: CDR1 SGHRS, CDR2 YFSETQ. There are 16 residues in the CDR3. V gave up 0 bases and J gave up 9 bases, with 21 bases separating them. CDR3 amino acids: CASSLVRAESPGSYTF. In DNA form, the CDR3 reads TGCGCCAGCAGCTTGGTGCGGGCGGAATCCCCTGGTAGCTACACCTTC.

This chain uses TRBV12-3 or TRBV12-4 with TRBJ2-7, with 7 bases identical to TRBD2. The CDR3 extends over 13 amino acids. V dropped 6 bases and J dropped 10; count of bases not matched to a gene: 12. CDR3 DNA: TGTGCCAGCAGCCCCTACCGGGGAGGGAGTCAGTACTTC. It specifies CASSPYRGGSQYF.

This chain connects TRBV6-5 to TRBJ1-1, with a possible D match to TRBD1 (5 bases). The germline gives CDR1 MNHEY, CDR2 SVGAGI. V lost 5 bases to trimming and J lost 0 bases, with 10 bases between them. This CDR3 has 14 residues. The CDR3: CASSRQTLNTEAFF. The DNA for the CDR3 is TGTGCCAGCAGTAGACAGACCTTGAACACTGAAGCTTTCTTT.

The rearrangement links TRBV30 to TRBJ2-7; 13 bases are a match to TRBD2. CDR1 GTSNPN and CDR2 SVGIG come from the germline V gene (reference sequence). The CDR3 is made up of 13 amino acids. Losses at the gene ends were 3 bases for V and 13 bases for J; bases not matched to a gene: 9. CDR3 coding DNA: TGTGCCTGGAGCGGTGGGACTAGCGGGACAATTTACTTC. It translates to CAWSGGTSGTIYF. The complete variable domain, with remaining parts taken from reference TRBV30 and TRBJ2-7, reads SQTIHQWPATLVQPVGSPLSLECTVEGTSNPNLYWYRQAAGRGLQLLFYSVGIGQISSEVPQNLSASRPQDRQFILSSKKLLLSDSGFYLCAWSGGTSGTIYFGPGTRLTVT.